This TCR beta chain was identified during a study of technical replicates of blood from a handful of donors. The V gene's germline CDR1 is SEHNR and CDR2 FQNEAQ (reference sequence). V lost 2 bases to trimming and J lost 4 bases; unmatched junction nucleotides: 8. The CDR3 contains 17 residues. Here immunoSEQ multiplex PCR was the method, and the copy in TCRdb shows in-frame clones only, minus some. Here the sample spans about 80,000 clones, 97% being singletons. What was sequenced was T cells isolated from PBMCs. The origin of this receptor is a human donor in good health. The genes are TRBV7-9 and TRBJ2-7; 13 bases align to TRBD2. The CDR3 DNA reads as TGTGCCAGCAGCTTACCTGGACTAGCGGGAGACCTTTACGAGCAGTACTTC. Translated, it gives CASSLPGLAGDLYEQYF.